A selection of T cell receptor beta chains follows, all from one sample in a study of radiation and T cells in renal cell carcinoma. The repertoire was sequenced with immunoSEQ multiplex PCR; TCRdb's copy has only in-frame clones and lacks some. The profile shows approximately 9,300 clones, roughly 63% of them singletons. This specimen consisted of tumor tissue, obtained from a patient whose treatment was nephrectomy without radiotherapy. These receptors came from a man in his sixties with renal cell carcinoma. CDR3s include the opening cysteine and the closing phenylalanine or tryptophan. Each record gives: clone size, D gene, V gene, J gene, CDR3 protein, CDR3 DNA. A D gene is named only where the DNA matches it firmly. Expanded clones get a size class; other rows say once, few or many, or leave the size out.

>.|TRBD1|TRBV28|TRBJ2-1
CASSRDSYNEQFF
TGTGCCAGCAGCCGGGACAGCTACAATGAGCAGTTCTTC
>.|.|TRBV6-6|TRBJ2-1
CASSYGGHYNEQFF
TGTGCCAGCAGTTACGGGGGACATTACAATGAGCAGTTCTTC
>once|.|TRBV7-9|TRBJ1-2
CASSPPTGEARDYGYTF
TGTGCCAGCAGCCCGCCGACCGGAGAGGCGCGGGACTATGGCTACACCTTC
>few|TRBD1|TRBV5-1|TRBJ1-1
CASSLGQGAGTEAFF
TGCGCCAGCAGCTTGGGACAGGGGGCCGGCACTGAAGCTTTCTTT
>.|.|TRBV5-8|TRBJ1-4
CASSHQTATSQKLFF
TGTGCCAGCAGCCACCAGACTGCTACTTCTCAAAAACTGTTTTTT
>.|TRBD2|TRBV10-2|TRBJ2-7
CASSERVTSGISYEQYF
TGCGCCAGCAGTGAGAGGGTGACTAGCGGGATCTCCTACGAGCAGTACTTC
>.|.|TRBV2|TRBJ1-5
CASSRDADQPQHF
TGTGCCAGCAGCCGGGACGCAGATCAGCCCCAGCATTTT
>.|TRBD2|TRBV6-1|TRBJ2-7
CASSELAGGSYEQYF
TGTGCCAGCAGTGAATTAGCGGGGGGATCCTACGAGCAGTACTTC
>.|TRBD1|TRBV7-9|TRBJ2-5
CASSLGTGLGETQYF
TGTGCCAGCAGCTTAGGGACAGGGCTCGGAGAGACCCAGTACTTC
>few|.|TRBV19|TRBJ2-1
CASSGDGNEQFF
TGTGCCAGCTCAGGGGACGGTAATGAGCAGTTCTTC
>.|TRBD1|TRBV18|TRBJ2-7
CASSPLGTGSYEQYF
TGTGCCAGCTCACCCCTCGGGACAGGGTCCTACGAGCAGTACTTC